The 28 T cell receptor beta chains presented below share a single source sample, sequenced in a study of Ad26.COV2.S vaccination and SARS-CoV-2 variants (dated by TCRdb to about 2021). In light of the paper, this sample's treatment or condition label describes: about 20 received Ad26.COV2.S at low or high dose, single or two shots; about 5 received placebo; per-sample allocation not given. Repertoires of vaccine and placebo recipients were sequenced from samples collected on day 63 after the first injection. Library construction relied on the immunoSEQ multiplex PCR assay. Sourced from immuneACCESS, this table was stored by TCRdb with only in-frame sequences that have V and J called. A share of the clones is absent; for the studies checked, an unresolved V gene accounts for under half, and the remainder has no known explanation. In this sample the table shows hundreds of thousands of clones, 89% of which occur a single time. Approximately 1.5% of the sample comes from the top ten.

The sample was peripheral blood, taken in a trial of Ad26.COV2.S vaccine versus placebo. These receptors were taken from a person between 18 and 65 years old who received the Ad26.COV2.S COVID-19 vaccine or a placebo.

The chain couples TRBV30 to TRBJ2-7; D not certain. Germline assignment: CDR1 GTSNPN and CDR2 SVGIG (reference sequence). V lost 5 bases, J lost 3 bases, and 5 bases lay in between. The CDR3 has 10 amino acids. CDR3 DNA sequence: TGTGCCTGGGGGTTCTACGAGCAGTACTTC. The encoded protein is CAWGFYEQYF.

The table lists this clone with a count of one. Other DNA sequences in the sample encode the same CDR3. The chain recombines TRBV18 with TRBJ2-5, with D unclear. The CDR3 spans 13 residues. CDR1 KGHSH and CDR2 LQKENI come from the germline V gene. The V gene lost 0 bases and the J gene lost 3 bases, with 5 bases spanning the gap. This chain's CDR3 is CASSPPSEETQYF. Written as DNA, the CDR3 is TGTGCCAGCTCACCACCGTCGGAAGAGACCCAGTACTTC.

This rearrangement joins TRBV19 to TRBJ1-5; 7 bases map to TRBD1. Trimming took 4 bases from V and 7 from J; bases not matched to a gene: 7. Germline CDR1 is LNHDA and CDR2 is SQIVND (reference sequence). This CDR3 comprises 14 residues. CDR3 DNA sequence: TGTGCCAGTAGTACCGGGACAGAGATCCAGCCCCAGCATTTT. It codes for CASSTGTEIQPQHF.

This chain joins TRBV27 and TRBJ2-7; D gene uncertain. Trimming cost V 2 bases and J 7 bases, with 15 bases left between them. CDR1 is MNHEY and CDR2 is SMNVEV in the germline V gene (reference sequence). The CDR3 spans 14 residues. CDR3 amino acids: CASSLDGLGDEQYF. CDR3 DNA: TGTGCCAGCAGTTTAGACGGATTAGGAGATGAGCAGTACTTC.

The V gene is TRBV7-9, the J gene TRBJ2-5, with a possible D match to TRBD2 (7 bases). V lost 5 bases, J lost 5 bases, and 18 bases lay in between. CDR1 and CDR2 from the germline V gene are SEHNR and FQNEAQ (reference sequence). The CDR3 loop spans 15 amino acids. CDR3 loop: CASSTRLAGVETQYF. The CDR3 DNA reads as TGTGCCAGCAGCACCAGACTAGCAGGGGTGGAGACCCAGTACTTC.

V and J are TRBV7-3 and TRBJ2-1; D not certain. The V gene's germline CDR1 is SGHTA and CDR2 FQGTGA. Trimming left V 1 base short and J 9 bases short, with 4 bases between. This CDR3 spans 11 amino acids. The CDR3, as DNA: TGTGCCAGCAGCTTAAAGGGTGAGCAGTTCTTC. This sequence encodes CASSLKGEQFF.

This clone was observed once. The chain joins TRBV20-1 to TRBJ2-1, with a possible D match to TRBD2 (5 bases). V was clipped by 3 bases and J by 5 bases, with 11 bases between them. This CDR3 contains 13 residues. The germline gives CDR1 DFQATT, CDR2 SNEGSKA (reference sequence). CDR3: CSASGLANNEQFF. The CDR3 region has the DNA TGCAGTGCTAGTGGCCTAGCAAACAATGAGCAGTTCTTC.

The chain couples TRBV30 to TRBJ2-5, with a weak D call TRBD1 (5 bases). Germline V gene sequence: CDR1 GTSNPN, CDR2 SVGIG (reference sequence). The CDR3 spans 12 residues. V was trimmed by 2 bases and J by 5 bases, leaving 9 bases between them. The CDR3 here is CAWSFRAETQYF. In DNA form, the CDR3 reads TGTGCCTGGAGTTTCAGGGCGGAGACCCAGTACTTC.

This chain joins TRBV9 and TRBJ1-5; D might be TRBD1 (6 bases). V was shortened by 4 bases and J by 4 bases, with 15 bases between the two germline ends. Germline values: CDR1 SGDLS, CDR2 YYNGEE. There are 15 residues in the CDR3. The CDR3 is CASSPGITGNQPQHF. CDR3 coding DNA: TGTGCCAGCAGCCCCGGGATTACAGGGAATCAGCCCCAGCATTTT.

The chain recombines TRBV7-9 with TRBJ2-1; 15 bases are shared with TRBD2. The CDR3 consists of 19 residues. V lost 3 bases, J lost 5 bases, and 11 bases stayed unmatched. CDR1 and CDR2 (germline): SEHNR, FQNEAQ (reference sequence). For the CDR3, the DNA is TGTGCCAGCAGCTTTCGGACTAGCGGGAGGGCCAACGGTCACAATGAGCAGTTCTTC. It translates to CASSFRTSGRANGHNEQFF.

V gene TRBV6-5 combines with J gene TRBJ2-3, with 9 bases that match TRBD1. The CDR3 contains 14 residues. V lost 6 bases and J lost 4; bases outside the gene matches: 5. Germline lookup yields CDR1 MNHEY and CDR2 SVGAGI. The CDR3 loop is CASSKTGGADTQYF. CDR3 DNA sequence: TGTGCCAGCAGCAAAACAGGGGGCGCAGATACGCAGTATTTT.

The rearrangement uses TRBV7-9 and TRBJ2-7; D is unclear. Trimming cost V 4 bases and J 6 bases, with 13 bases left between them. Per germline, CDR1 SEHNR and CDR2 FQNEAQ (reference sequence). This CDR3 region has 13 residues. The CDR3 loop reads CASSSSRGVEQYF. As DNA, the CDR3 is TGTGCCAGCAGCTCGAGCAGAGGTGTCGAGCAGTACTTC.

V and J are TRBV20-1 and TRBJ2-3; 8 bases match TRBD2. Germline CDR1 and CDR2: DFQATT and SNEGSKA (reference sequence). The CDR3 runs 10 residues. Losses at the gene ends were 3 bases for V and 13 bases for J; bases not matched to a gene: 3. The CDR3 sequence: CSASATSEYF. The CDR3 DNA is TGCAGTGCTAGTGCGACTAGCGAGTATTTT.

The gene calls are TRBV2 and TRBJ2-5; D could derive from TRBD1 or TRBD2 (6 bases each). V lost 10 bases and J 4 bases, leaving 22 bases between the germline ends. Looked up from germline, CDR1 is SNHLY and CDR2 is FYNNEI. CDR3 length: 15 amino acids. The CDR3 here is CATSTGGLSSETQYF. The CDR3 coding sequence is TGTGCCACCTCAACTGGGGGGCTTTCATCAGAGACCCAGTACTTC. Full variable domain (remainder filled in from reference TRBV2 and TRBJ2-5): EPEVTQTPSHQVTQMGQEVILRCVPISNHLYFYWYRQILGQKVEFLVSFYNNEISEKSEIFDDQFSVERPDGSNFTLKIRSTKLEDSAMYFCATSTGGLSSETQYFGPGTRLLVL.

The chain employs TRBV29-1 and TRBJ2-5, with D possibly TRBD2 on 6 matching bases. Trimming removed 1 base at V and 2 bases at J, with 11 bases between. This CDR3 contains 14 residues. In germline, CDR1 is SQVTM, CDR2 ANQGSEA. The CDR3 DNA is TGCAGCGTTGAAGGAGGGGACTTTCAAGAGACCCAGTACTTC. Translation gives CSVEGGDFQETQYF.

The DNA of the CDR3 is TGTGCCAGCAGCCTCGAGCGGAACCCTTACAATGAGCAGTTCTTC. Protein sequence: CASSLERNPYNEQFF. The gene calls are TRBV3-1 (or the pseudogene TRBV3-2) and TRBJ2-1; D is possibly TRBD2 (5 bases). The CDR3 totals 15 residues. Germline loops: CDR1 LGHDT, CDR2 YNNKEL (reference sequence). Between the trimmed V and J ends, which lost 4 bases and 4 bases, there was a span of 14 bases.

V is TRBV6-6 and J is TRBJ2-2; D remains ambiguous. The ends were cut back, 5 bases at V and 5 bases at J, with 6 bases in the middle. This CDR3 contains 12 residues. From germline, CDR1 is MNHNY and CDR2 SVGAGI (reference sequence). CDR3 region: CASSTYTGELFF. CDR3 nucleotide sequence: TGTGCCAGCAGTACCTATACCGGGGAGCTGTTTTTT.

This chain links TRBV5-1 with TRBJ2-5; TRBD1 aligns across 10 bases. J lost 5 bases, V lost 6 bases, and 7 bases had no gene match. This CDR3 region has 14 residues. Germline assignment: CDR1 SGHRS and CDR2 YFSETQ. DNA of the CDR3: TGCGCCAGCACGTTCGGGACAGGGGACGAGACCCAGTACTTC. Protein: CASTFGTGDETQYF.

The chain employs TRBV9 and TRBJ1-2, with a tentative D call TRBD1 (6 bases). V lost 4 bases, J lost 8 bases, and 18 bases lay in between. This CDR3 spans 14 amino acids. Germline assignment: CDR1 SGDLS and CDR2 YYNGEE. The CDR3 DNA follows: TGTGCCAGCAGCACCCAACAGGGCTTTGGGGGCTACACCTTC. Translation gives CASSTQQGFGGYTF. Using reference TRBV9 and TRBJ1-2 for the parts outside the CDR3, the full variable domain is DSGVTQTPKHLITATGQRVTLRCSPRSGDLSVYWYQQSLDQGLQFLIQYYNGEERAKGNILERFSAQQFPDLHSELNLSSLELGDSALYFCASSTQQGFGGYTFGSGTRLTVV.

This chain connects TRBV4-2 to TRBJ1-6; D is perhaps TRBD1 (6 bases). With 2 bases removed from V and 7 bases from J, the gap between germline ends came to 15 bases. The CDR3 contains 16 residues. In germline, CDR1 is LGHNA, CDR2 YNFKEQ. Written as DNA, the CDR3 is TGTGCCAGCAGCCAAAGGCAGAACAGGGTAAATTCACCCCTCCACTTT. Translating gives CASSQRQNRVNSPLHF.

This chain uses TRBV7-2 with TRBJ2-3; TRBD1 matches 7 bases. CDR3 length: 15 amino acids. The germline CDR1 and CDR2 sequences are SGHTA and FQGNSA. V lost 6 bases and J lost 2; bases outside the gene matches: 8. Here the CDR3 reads CASRLMGQLTDTQYF. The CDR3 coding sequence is TGTGCCAGCAGACTGATGGGACAGCTCACAGATACGCAGTATTTT.

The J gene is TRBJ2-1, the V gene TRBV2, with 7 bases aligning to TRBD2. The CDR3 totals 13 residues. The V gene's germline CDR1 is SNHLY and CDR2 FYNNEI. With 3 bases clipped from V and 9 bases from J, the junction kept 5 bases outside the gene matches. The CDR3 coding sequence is TGTGCCAGCAGTGACTTGGGACTAACTGAGCAGTTCTTC. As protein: CASSDLGLTEQFF.

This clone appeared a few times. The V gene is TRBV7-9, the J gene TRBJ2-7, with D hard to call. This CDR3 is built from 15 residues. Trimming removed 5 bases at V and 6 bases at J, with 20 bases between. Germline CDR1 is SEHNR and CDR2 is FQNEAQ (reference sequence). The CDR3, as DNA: TGTGCCAGCAGCCCCCTGTCGGCGGCTCCTGTCGAGCAGTACTTC. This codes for CASSPLSAAPVEQYF. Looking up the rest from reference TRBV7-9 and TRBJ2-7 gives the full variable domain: DTGVSQNPRHKITKRGQNVTFRCDPISEHNRLYWYRQTLGQGPEFLTYFQNEAQLEKSRLLSDRFSAERPKGSFSTLEIQRTEQGDSAMYLCASSPLSAAPVEQYFGPGTRLTVT.

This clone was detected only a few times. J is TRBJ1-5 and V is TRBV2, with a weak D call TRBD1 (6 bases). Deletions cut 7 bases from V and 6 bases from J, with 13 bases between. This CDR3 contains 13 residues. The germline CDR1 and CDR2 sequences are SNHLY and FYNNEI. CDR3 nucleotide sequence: TGTGCCAGCACCTCCGGACAGAGTCAGCCCCAGCATTTT. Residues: CASTSGQSQPQHF.

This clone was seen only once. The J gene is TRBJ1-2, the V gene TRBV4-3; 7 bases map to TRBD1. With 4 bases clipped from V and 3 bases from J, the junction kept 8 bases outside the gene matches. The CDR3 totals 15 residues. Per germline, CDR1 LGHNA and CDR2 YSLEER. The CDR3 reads CASSLRQGGDYGYTF. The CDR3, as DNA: TGCGCCAGCAGCCTCCGACAGGGAGGGGACTATGGCTACACCTTC.

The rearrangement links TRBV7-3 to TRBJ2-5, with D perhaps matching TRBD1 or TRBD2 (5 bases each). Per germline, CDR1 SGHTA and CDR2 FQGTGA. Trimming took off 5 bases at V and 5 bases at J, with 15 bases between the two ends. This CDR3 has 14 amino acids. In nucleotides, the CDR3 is TGTGCCAGCAGCGCTACAGGACTTTCGGAGACCCAGTACTTC. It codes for CASSATGLSETQYF.

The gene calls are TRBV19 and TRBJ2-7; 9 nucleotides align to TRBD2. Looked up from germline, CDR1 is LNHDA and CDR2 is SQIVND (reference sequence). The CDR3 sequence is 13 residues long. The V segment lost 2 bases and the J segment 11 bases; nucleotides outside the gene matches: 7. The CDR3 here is CASSITSGQGEYF. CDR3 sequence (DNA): TGTGCCAGTAGTATAACTAGCGGGCAGGGAGAGTACTTC.

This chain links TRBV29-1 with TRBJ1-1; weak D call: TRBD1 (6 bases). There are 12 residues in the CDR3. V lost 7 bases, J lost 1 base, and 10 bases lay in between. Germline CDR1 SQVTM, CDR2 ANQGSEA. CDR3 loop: CSARTANTEAFF. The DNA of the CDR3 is TGCAGCGCCAGGACAGCGAACACTGAAGCTTTCTTT.